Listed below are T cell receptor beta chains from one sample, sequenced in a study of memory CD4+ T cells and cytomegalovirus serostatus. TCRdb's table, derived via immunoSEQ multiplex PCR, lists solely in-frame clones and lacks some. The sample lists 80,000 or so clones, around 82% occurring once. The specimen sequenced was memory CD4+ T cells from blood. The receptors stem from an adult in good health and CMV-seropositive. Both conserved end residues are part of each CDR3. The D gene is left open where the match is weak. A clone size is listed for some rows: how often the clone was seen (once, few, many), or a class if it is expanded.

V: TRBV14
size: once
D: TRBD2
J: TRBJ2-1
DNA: TGTGCCAGCAGCCAAGTCGGGGGGGCCTCCTACAATGAGCAGTTCTTC
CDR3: CASSQVGGASYNEQFF

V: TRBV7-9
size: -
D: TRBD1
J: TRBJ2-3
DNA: TGTGCCAGCAGCCCCACAGGGGCCGCAGATACGCAGTATTTT
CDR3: CASSPTGAADTQYF

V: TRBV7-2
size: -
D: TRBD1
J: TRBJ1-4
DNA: TGTGCCAGCAGCTTGGCGGACAGGCTTGAAAAACTGTTTTTT
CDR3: CASSLADRLEKLFF

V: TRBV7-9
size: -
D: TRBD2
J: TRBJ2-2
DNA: TGTGCCAGCAGCCCCCCGGGGGGGCAGTTCACCGGGGAGCTGTTTTTT
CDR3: CASSPPGGQFTGELFF

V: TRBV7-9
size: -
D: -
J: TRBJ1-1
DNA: TGTGCCAGCTTCTGGGCGGGGAACACTGAAGCTTTCTTT
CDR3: CASFWAGNTEAFF

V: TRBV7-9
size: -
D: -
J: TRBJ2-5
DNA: TGTGCCAGCAGCCCTTGGGACTCCGGCGGTGGAGAGACCCAGTACTTC
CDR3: CASSPWDSGGGETQYF

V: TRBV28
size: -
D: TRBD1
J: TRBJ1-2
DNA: TGTGCCAGCACAGGGGGACACTATGGCTACACCTTC
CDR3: CASTGGHYGYTF

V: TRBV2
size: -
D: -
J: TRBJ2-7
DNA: TGTGCCAGCGGGCTCCTCTCCTACGAGCAGTACTTC
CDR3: CASGLLSYEQYF

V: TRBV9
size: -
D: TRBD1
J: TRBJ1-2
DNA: TGTGCCAGCAGCGAGAGCCCCGGGACAGACCATGGCTACACCTTC
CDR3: CASSESPGTDHGYTF

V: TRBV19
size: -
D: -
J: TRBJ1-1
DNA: TGTGCCAGTAGTCCCTGGGGAGGGACGGCTGAAGCTTTCTTT
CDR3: CASSPWGGTAEAFF

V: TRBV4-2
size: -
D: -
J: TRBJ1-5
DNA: TGTGCCAGCAGCCCTGAAGTCGGTTTGACCCAGCATTTT
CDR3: CASSPEVGLTQHF

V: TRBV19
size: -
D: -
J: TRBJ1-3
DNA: TGTGCCAGTAGTCCCATCTCTGAAGCCTCTGGAAACACCATATATTTT
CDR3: CASSPISEASGNTIYF

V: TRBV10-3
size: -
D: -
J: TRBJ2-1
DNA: TGTGCCATCAGACTCTCCGGACTCGGAGTCCATGAGCAGTTCTTC
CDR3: CAIRLSGLGVHEQFF

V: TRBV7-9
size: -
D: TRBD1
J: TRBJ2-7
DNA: TGTGCCAGCAGCCCCACAGGGGTCTCCTACGAGCAGTACTTC
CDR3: CASSPTGVSYEQYF

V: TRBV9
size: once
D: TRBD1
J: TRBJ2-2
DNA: TGTGCCAGCAGCGTAGGGCTGTGGGGACAGAAAAGCGGGGAGCTGTTTTTT
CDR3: CASSVGLWGQKSGELFF

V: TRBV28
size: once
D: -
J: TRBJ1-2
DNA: TGTGCCAGCAGGGGTGCGAACTATGGCTACACCTTC
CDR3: CASRGANYGYTF

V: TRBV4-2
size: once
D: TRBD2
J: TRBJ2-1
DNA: TGTGCCAGCGGACACTTCCGGGGGGGCGATGAGCAGTTCTTC
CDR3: CASGHFRGGDEQFF

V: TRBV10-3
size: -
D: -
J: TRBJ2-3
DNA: TGTGCCATCAGTGAATTGATAGGCTCTCTGGATACGCAGTATTTT
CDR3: CAISELIGSLDTQYF

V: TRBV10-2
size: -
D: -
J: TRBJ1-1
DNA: TGCGCCAGCAGTTTTGGGGGGAGGGGGGGTGCTTTCTTT
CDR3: CASSFGGRGGAFF

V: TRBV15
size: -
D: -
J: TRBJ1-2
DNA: TGTGCCACCAGCAGCGATACGGAGAGGGCCTATGGCTACACCTTC
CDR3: CATSSDTERAYGYTF

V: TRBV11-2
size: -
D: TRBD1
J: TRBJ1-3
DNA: TGTGCCAGCAGCTTAGGGACAGGGTATGGAAACACCATATATTTT
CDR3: CASSLGTGYGNTIYF

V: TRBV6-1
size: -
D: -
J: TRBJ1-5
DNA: TGTGCCAGCAGTGTTGAGGGAGATCAGCCCCAGCATTTT
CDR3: CASSVEGDQPQHF

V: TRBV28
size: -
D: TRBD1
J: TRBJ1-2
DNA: TGTGCCAGCAGTCCACTCCCGACAGGGAGGCACTATGGCTACACCTTC
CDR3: CASSPLPTGRHYGYTF

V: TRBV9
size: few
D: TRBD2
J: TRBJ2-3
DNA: TGTGCCAGCAGCGCGTTGGGACTAGCGTACACAGATACGCAGTATTTT
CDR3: CASSALGLAYTDTQYF

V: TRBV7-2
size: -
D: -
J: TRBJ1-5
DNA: TGTGCCAGCAGCCCCTTCGCGGGGCTGGGGCAGCCCCAGCATTTT
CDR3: CASSPFAGLGQPQHF

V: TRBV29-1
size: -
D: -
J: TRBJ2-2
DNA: TGCAGCGTTGTTGGCGCCGCCAACACCGGGGAGCTGTTTTTT
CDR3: CSVVGAANTGELFF

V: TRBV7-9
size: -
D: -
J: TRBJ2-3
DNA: TGTGCCAGCAGCCAGCGGGCAGATACGCAGTATTTT
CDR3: CASSQRADTQYF

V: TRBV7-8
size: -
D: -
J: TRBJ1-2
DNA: TGTGCCAGCAGCTCCCTCTCGACAGGACCAAGGACTAACTATGGCTACACCTTC
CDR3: CASSSLSTGPRTNYGYTF

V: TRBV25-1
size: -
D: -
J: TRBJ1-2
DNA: TGTGCCAGCAGTGACGTCACTGGCTACACCTTC
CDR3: CASSDVTGYTF

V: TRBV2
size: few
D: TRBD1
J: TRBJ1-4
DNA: TGTGCCAGCAGGGACAGGGGGAGTGCTAATGAAAAACTGTTTTTT
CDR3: CASRDRGSANEKLFF

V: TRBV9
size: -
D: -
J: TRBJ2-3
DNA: TGTGCCAGCAGCCCCACAGCGTTCCCTAGCACAGATACGCAGTATTTT
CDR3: CASSPTAFPSTDTQYF

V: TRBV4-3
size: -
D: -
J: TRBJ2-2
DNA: TGCGCCAGCAGCCAAGATGGCGGCACCGGGGAGCTGTTTTTT
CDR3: CASSQDGGTGELFF